The following is a T cell receptor beta chain sequence with its context. Its antigen is as yet unknown. Semi-nested PCR with Nested Universal Primer A followed constant-region reverse priming of full-length variable regions. Each CDR3 protein gets one entry after TCRdb re-called the 5' RACE reads with MiXCR. The top ten hold approximately 2.2% of the sample, which has over 50,000 distinct CDR3 sequences, 25% to 35% seen once. After removal of 4 bases from V and 5 bases from J, the junction contained 6 bases not matched to a gene. The CDR3 is 15 amino acids. The germline gives CDR1 SGHTA, CDR2 FQGNSA. Study-wide results and caveats: Whole repertoires were not studied in the larger cohort, only one V-J beta rearrangement. Greatest tumor Treg TCR overlap was with tumor naive CD4+ cells.

The V gene is TRBV7-2, the J gene TRBJ1-5; TRBD1 matches at 9 bases. Sequenced material: tumor-infiltrating naive CD4+ T cells sorted from the breast tumor. Subset defined: naive CD4+ T cells, CD4+CD45RA+CD25-. The receptor was derived from a female donor with breast cancer. Here the CDR3 reads CASSSLDRGDQPQHF. In DNA, the CDR3 is TGTGCCAGCAGCTCTCTAGACAGGGGGGATCAGCCCCAGCATTTT. Combining the CDR3 with reference TRBV7-2 and TRBJ1-5 gives the whole variable domain GAGVSQSPSNKVTEKGKDVELRCDPISGHTALYWYRQSLGQGLEFLIYFQGNSAPDKSGLPSDRFSAERTGGSVSTLTIQRTQQEDSAVYLCASSSLDRGDQPQHFGDGTRLSIL.